Each of the 15 T cell receptor beta chains below was sequenced from the same sample in a study of blood T cell repertoires in COVID-19. TCRdb keeps only in-frame clones here, not all; method: immunoSEQ multiplex PCR. The sample lists over 200,000 clones, 85% to 90% occurring once. Sequencing was done on a sample of peripheral blood. The receptors were gathered from a woman aged 55 to 70 with acute or convalescent COVID-19.

The chain is built from TRBV18 and TRBJ1-2, with 9 bases fitting TRBD1. J gave up 4 bases and V 0 bases, and 6 bases lay outside the gene matches. The CDR3 loop spans 16 amino acids. Germline loops: CDR1 KGHSH, CDR2 LQKENI. The CDR3 nucleotides read TGTGCCAGCTCACCACCGGGACAGGGCTACAGCTATGGCTACACCTTC. It specifies CASSPPGQGYSYGYTF.

V usage is TRBV15 and J usage is TRBJ2-7; 8 positions match TRBD1. The CDR3 is 17 amino acids. Trimming cost V 0 bases and J 4 bases; bases outside gene matches: 11. CDR1 is LNHNV, CDR2 YYDKDF, per germline (reference sequence). This CDR3 is CATSREATLDRAYEQYF. CDR3 bases: TGTGCCACCAGCAGAGAGGCTACCTTGGACAGGGCATACGAGCAGTACTTC. Looking up the rest from reference TRBV15 and TRBJ2-7 gives the full variable domain: DAMVIQNPRYQVTQFGKPVTLSCSQTLNHNVMYWYQQKSSQAPKLLFHYYDKDFNNEADTPDNFQSRRPNTSFCFLDIRSPGLGDTAMYLCATSREATLDRAYEQYFGPGTRLTVT.

The chain combines TRBV30 with TRBJ1-2; 7 bases match TRBD1. The germline gives CDR1 GTSNPN, CDR2 SVGIG (reference sequence). The CDR3 is made up of 13 amino acids. V shed 3 bases, J shed 8 bases, and the junction held 9 bases outside the gene matches. CDR3 DNA: TGTGCCTGGAGCACGACAGGGAAGCAAGGCTACACCTTC. Translated: CAWSTTGKQGYTF. Combining the CDR3 with reference TRBV30 and TRBJ1-2 gives the whole variable domain SQTIHQWPATLVQPVGSPLSLECTVEGTSNPNLYWYRQAAGRGLQLLFYSVGIGQISSEVPQNLSASRPQDRQFILSSKKLLLSDSGFYLCAWSTTGKQGYTFGSGTRLTVV.

This chain uses TRBV28 with TRBJ1-5; 12 nucleotides line up with TRBD1. Trimming removed 5 bases from V and 11 bases from J; junction bases left unmatched: 7. The length of the CDR3 is 14 residues. Germline assignment: CDR1 MDHEN and CDR2 SYDVKM. This CDR3 reads CASSPGTGGLSQHF. Here the CDR3 DNA reads TGTGCCAGCAGTCCCGGGACAGGGGGCCTGTCCCAGCATTTT.

The V call is TRBV14, the J call TRBJ2-2; 9 positions match TRBD2. Germline CDR1 and CDR2: SGHDN and FVKESK. V dropped 8 bases and J dropped 6; count of bases not matched to a gene: 22. This CDR3 region has 19 residues. CDR3 protein: CASRVRSGRRGGAAGELFF. The CDR3 DNA reads TGTGCCAGCCGCGTACGGAGCGGGAGGCGGGGCGGAGCCGCCGGGGAGCTGTTTTTT.

V and J are TRBV5-4 and TRBJ1-2; 10 bases agree with TRBD1. The germline V gene encodes CDR1 SGHNT and CDR2 YYREEE (reference sequence). Trimming removed 5 bases from V and 6 bases from J; junction bases left unmatched: 4. The CDR3 covers 13 residues. The CDR3 nucleotides are TGTGCCAGCAGACGGGACAGGGGAGATGGCTACACCTTC. Translating it yields CASRRDRGDGYTF.

The chain combines TRBV18 with TRBJ2-3; unclear D gene. The CDR3 is 13 amino acids. Trimming took 3 bases from V and 5 from J, leaving 9 bases between them. Germline CDR1 is KGHSH and CDR2 is LQKENI. Written as DNA, the CDR3 is TGTGCCAGCTCACCTGCCAGGTTAGATACGCAGTATTTT. Protein sequence: CASSPARLDTQYF.

The chain employs TRBV9 and TRBJ1-2, with D uncertain. Germline V lookup: CDR1 SGDLS, CDR2 YYNGEE. The V gene lost 4 bases and the J gene lost 2 bases, with 18 bases spanning the gap. This CDR3 comprises 16 residues. CDR3 loop: CASSPPSFRSNYGYTF. The CDR3 coding sequence is TGTGCCAGCAGCCCACCCTCATTCAGATCAAACTATGGCTACACCTTC.

This chain links TRBV3-1 (or the pseudogene TRBV3-2) with TRBJ1-4; the D is unclear. V was trimmed by 1 base and J by 14 bases, leaving 11 bases between them. Germline V gene lookup returns CDR1 LGHDT and CDR2 YNNKEL (reference sequence). This CDR3 is built from 12 residues. The CDR3 DNA reads TGTGCCAGCAGCCAAGCGACCTTCAGGCTGTTTTTT. As protein: CASSQATFRLFF.

The chain is built from TRBV5-1 and TRBJ1-6; tentatively, D is TRBD1 (5 bases). This CDR3 is built from 15 residues. From germline, CDR1 is SGHRS and CDR2 YFSETQ. Trimming cost V 0 bases and J 10 bases, with 14 bases left between them. The DNA for the CDR3 is TGCGCCAGCAGCTTGGCGGGGGGGAACTACTCACCCCTCCACTTT. It specifies CASSLAGGNYSPLHF.

The rearrangement uses TRBV7-9 and TRBJ1-6, with D uncertain. The CDR3 spans 16 residues. Germline CDR1 SEHNR, CDR2 FQNEAQ (reference sequence). Trimming shortened V by 4 bases and J by 2 bases, and 12 bases separated the two germline ends. CDR3 region: CASSYPDFAYNSPLHF. DNA for the CDR3: TGTGCCAGCAGCTACCCCGACTTCGCCTATAATTCACCCCTCCACTTT.

The J gene is TRBJ2-1, the V gene TRBV3-1 (or the pseudogene TRBV3-2), with unresolved D. The CDR3 sequence is 16 residues long. The V gene's germline CDR1 is LGHDT and CDR2 YNNKEL (reference sequence). Between the trimmed V and J ends, which lost 0 bases and 4 bases, there was a span of 13 bases. The CDR3 sequence: CASSQESMESYNEQFF. CDR3 bases: TGTGCCAGCAGCCAAGAGAGTATGGAGTCTTACAATGAGCAGTTCTTC.

The V and J genes are TRBV3-1 (or the pseudogene TRBV3-2) and TRBJ2-7; a weak D match, TRBD1 (6 bases). Trimming shortened V by 4 bases and J by 0 bases, and 10 bases separated the two germline ends. Germline assignment: CDR1 LGHDT and CDR2 YNNKEL (reference sequence). This CDR3 has 14 residues. CDR3: CASSRWTVSYEQYF. CDR3 sequence (DNA): TGTGCCAGCAGCCGCTGGACAGTCTCCTACGAGCAGTACTTC.

V is TRBV5-1 and J is TRBJ2-5; D may be TRBD2 (6 bases). The V and J ends lost 6 bases and 5 bases respectively, with 20 bases between them. The CDR3 length is 15 residues. In germline, CDR1 is SGHRS, CDR2 YFSETQ. CDR3 nucleotide sequence: TGCGCCAGCACCGAGGGAAGTGGGGGGTTGGAGACCCAGTACTTC. This codes for CASTEGSGGLETQYF.

CDR3 sequence reads: CASKKDRNTEAFF. CDR3 in DNA: TGCGCCAGCAAAAAGGACAGGAACACTGAAGCTTTCTTT. The chain is built from TRBV10-1 and TRBJ1-1; a weak D match, TRBD1 (6 bases). The V gene's germline CDR1 is WNHNN and CDR2 SYGVQD (reference sequence). The CDR3 length is 13 residues. The V end was cut by 7 bases, the J end by 1 base, with 10 bases between.